A single sample gave rise to the 20 T cell receptor beta chains below, sequenced in a study of blood T cell repertoires in COVID-19. Sequencing used immunoSEQ multiplex PCR; TCRdb keeps in-frame clones, though not all of them. The table includes approximately 300,000 clones, roughly 90% detected once. Source material: PBMCs or T cells enriched from blood (not recorded which). Every receptor here comes from a woman aged 25 to 45 who had recovered from COVID-19.

The CDR3 loop reads CASSLRDMLSGANVLTF. The CDR3 DNA is TGTGCCAGCAGCTTGAGGGACATGCTCTCTGGGGCCAACGTCCTGACTTTC. The chain links TRBV5-4 to TRBJ2-6; D is possibly TRBD1 (6 bases). The CDR3 extends over 17 amino acids. Germline CDR1 and CDR2: SGHNT and YYREEE (reference sequence). V gave up 1 base and J gave up 0 bases, with 11 bases separating them.

The chain carries TRBV7-9 and TRBJ2-7, with TRBD2 identical over 7 bases. The J segment lost 2 bases and the V segment lost 5 bases, leaving 3 bases of the junction unmatched. Germline CDR1 is SEHNR and CDR2 is FQNEAQ (reference sequence). CDR3 length: 13 residues. The CDR3 reads CASSPGGTYEQYF. The CDR3 nucleotides are TGTGCCAGCAGCCCCGGGGGGACCTACGAGCAGTACTTC.

The chain uses TRBV5-1 and TRBJ2-2; no clear D gene. The germline V and J ends were trimmed by 4 bases and 5 bases, with 6 bases remaining between them. CDR1 and CDR2 (germline): SGHRS, YFSETQ. This CDR3 contains 12 residues. The CDR3, as DNA: TGCGCCAGCAGCCCCGAGACCGGGGAGCTGTTTTTT. It translates to CASSPETGELFF.

This chain links TRBV7-2 with TRBJ2-7; 8 positions match TRBD1. The CDR3 is made up of 16 amino acids. V was pared by 5 bases and J by 3 bases, with 12 bases of the junction left unmatched. Germline V gene sequence: CDR1 SGHTA, CDR2 FQGNSA. The CDR3 nucleotides read TGTGCCAGCAGCCCATTATCCGGGACAGGACTCTACGAGCAGTACTTC. Its translation is CASSPLSGTGLYEQYF.

V usage is TRBV5-3 and J usage is TRBJ2-1; TRBD2 aligns across 11 bases. TRBV5-3 is recorded as an ORF, its role being uncertain. The CDR3 has 18 amino acids. With 4 bases clipped from V and 0 bases from J, the junction kept 9 bases outside the gene matches. CDR3 in amino acids: CARSIRLAGPSSYNEQFF. CDR3 DNA sequence: TGTGCCAGAAGCATCCGACTAGCGGGGCCCAGCTCCTACAATGAGCAGTTCTTC.

This clone has more than one count but fewer than ten. CDR3 sequence: CASSRTGGPYEQYF. The CDR3 DNA sequence: TGTGCCAGTAGCCGGACAGGGGGACCGTACGAGCAGTACTTC. The V gene is TRBV19, the J gene TRBJ2-7, with 10 bases identical to TRBD1. Unmatched junction bases numbered 6, after V lost 6 bases and J lost 4 bases. This CDR3 region has 14 residues. Looked up from germline, CDR1 is LNHDA and CDR2 is SQIVND (reference sequence).

The gene calls are TRBV4-1 and TRBJ2-2; possible D gene TRBD2, 6 bases. Trimming pared 4 bases from V and 5 bases from J, leaving 11 bases between. The CDR3 spans 14 residues. The germline CDR1 and CDR2 sequences are MGHRA and YSYEKL. CDR3 amino acids: CASSLGRQTGELFF. Here the CDR3 DNA reads TGCGCCAGCAGCCTGGGGAGGCAAACCGGGGAGCTGTTTTTT.

The chain recombines TRBV6-2 or TRBV6-3 with TRBJ2-1; 12 positions match TRBD2. Germline V gene lookup returns CDR1 MNHEY and CDR2 SVGEGT. V lost 6 bases and J lost 4; bases outside the gene matches: 1. The CDR3 runs 14 residues. CDR3 sequence reads: CASSGTSGYNEQFF. CDR3 coding DNA: TGTGCCAGCAGCGGGACTAGCGGGTACAATGAGCAGTTCTTC.

The gene calls are TRBV5-1 and TRBJ2-3, with TRBD2 matching 8 bases. The V segment lost 0 bases and the J segment 5 bases; nucleotides outside the gene matches: 2. Per the germline V gene, CDR1 is SGHRS and CDR2 is YFSETQ. This CDR3 spans 14 amino acids. In nucleotides, the CDR3 is TGCGCCAGCAGCTTGGCGGGAGGGATAGATACGCAGTATTTT. This translates into CASSLAGGIDTQYF. The full variable domain, in which reference TRBV5-1 and TRBJ2-3 provide the parts outside the CDR3, is KAGVTQTPRYLIKTRGQQVTLSCSPISGHRSVSWYQQTPGQGLQFLFEYFSETQRNKGNFPGRFSGRQFSNSRSEMNVSTLELGDSALYLCASSLAGGIDTQYFGPGTRLTVL.

This clone was counted between two and nine times. The chain is built from TRBV19 and TRBJ2-5, with D possibly being TRBD2 (6 bases). The CDR3 runs to 14 residues. Looked up from germline, CDR1 is LNHDA and CDR2 is SQIVND (reference sequence). Trimming removed 1 base from V and 4 bases from J, with 10 bases in between. The CDR3 here is CASSIVMGGETQYF. CDR3 DNA: TGTGCCAGTAGTATAGTAATGGGAGGAGAGACCCAGTACTTC.

This clone was found once. The V and J genes are TRBV4-3 and TRBJ2-3; 10 bases are shared with TRBD2. Losses at the gene ends were 1 base for V and 0 bases for J; bases not matched to a gene: 7. The CDR3 is made up of 18 amino acids. Germline V CDR1 and CDR2: LGHNA, YSLEER. The CDR3 spells CASSQGVAGGDSTDTQYF. DNA of the CDR3: TGCGCCAGCAGCCAAGGGGTAGCGGGGGGAGATAGCACAGATACGCAGTATTTT.

This chain joins TRBV5-1 and TRBJ2-7; possible D gene TRBD2, 6 bases. Germline V gene sequence: CDR1 SGHRS, CDR2 YFSETQ. The CDR3 covers 13 residues. Trimming left V 1 base short and J 3 bases short, with 8 bases between. The CDR3 sequence is CASSLNSGYEQYF. Here the CDR3 DNA reads TGCGCCAGCAGCTTGAATAGCGGCTACGAGCAGTACTTC.

The J gene is TRBJ1-1, the V gene TRBV7-9, with TRBD1 as a possible D gene (6 bases). CDR1 and CDR2 (germline): SEHNR, FQNEAQ (reference sequence). V lost 5 bases to trimming and J lost 0 bases, with 13 bases between them. The CDR3 is made up of 15 amino acids. The CDR3 is CASSERTGLNTEAFF. CDR3 coding DNA: TGTGCCAGCAGCGAACGAACAGGGTTGAACACTGAAGCTTTCTTT.

The chain joins TRBV3-1 (or the pseudogene TRBV3-2) to TRBJ2-2; 7 nucleotides agree with TRBD2. Germline values: CDR1 LGHDT, CDR2 YNNKEL (reference sequence). Germline trimming cut 4 bases from V and 3 bases from J; bases unmatched to any gene: 2. The CDR3 has 14 amino acids. The CDR3 region is CASSPRGDTGELFF. In DNA form, the CDR3 reads TGTGCCAGCAGCCCCCGGGGGGACACCGGGGAGCTGTTTTTT.

Here the CDR3 reads CASSGQGYEQYF. The CDR3 DNA is TGTGCCAGCAGCGGGCAGGGGTACGAGCAGTACTTC. This chain joins TRBV7-2 and TRBJ2-7; weak D call: TRBD1 (6 bases). V gave up 5 bases and J gave up 4 bases, with 9 bases separating them. The germline CDR1 and CDR2 sequences are SGHTA and FQGNSA. The CDR3 is made up of 12 amino acids.

The genes are TRBV13 and TRBJ2-1; 12 nucleotides match TRBD2. The CDR3 loop spans 15 amino acids. Per the germline V gene, CDR1 is PRHDT and CDR2 is FYEKMQ (reference sequence). Trimming cost V 4 bases and J 7 bases; bases outside gene matches: 5. The CDR3 DNA sequence: TGTGCCAGCAGCTCAAGACTAGCGGGGGAGAATGAGCAGTTCTTC. As protein: CASSSRLAGENEQFF.

V and J are TRBV4-3 and TRBJ2-6; weak D call: TRBD2 (5 bases). The CDR3 is made up of 17 amino acids. V lost 1 base to trimming and J lost 2 bases, with 12 bases between them. Germline loops: CDR1 LGHNA, CDR2 YSLEER. DNA for the CDR3: TGCGCCAGCAGCCAAGGGACTGCCGTCGCTGGGGCCAACGTCCTGACTTTC. Protein sequence: CASSQGTAVAGANVLTF.

CDR3 region: CASRRTSGPVVEQFF. In DNA form, the CDR3 reads TGTGCCAGTAGGAGGACTAGCGGCCCTGTGGTTGAGCAGTTCTTC. V gene TRBV19 combines with J gene TRBJ2-1; 10 positions agree with TRBD2. The CDR3 sequence is 15 residues long. The V segment lost 6 bases and the J segment 9 bases; nucleotides outside the gene matches: 11. CDR1 and CDR2 (germline): LNHDA, SQIVND (reference sequence).

The chain recombines TRBV6-5 with TRBJ2-3, with TRBD2 matching over 12 bases. V was clipped by 0 bases and J by 3 bases; unmatched bases: 1. The germline gives CDR1 MNHEY, CDR2 SVGAGI. CDR3 length: 16 amino acids. The CDR3 region has the DNA TGTGCCAGCAGTTACTCGACTAGCGGGAGAACAGATACGCAGTATTTT. Its translation is CASSYSTSGRTDTQYF.

This chain connects TRBV2 to TRBJ2-7; D remains unclear. The CDR3 runs 14 residues. Trimming pared 0 bases from V and 6 bases from J, leaving 12 bases between. The germline V gene encodes CDR1 SNHLY and CDR2 FYNNEI. As DNA, the CDR3 is TGTGCCAGCAGTGAAGCGCTTCAGTTTTCCGAGCAGTACTTC. Translated: CASSEALQFSEQYF.